These 12 T cell receptor beta chains share one sample of origin, sequenced in a study of blood T cell repertoires in COVID-19. The protocol was immunoSEQ multiplex PCR, while the TCRdb copy is restricted to in-frame clones and leaves out a portion. The sample gives more than 200,000 clones, approximately 90% of which show up once; approximately 10% is in the top ten. Sequenced material: peripheral blood. The source of these receptors is a middle-aged man with COVID-19, enrolled during active disease.

The chain links TRBV15 to TRBJ2-2, with TRBD2 identical over 9 bases. Germline V gene data show CDR1 as LNHNV and CDR2 as YYDKDF (reference sequence). The CDR3 loop spans 18 amino acids. Trimming removed 0 bases from V and 4 bases from J; junction bases left unmatched: 9. CDR3 amino acids: CATSRDQRLAGITGELFF. In DNA form, the CDR3 reads TGTGCCACCAGCAGAGATCAGCGTCTAGCGGGAATCACCGGGGAGCTGTTTTTT.

The chain uses TRBV11-1 and TRBJ2-1; 11 nucleotides line up with TRBD1. The germline CDR1 and CDR2 sequences are SGHAT and FQDESV (reference sequence). CDR3 length equals 16 residues. V lost 4 bases, J lost 3 bases, and 5 bases stayed unmatched. CDR3 residues: CASSSRDRGNYNEQFF. The CDR3 DNA reads TGTGCCAGCAGCTCCCGGGACAGGGGGAACTACAATGAGCAGTTCTTC.

The chain is built from TRBV2 and TRBJ2-2; 15 bases are a match to TRBD2. There are 18 residues in the CDR3. V dropped 1 base and J dropped 4; count of bases not matched to a gene: 4. Germline lookup yields CDR1 SNHLY and CDR2 FYNNEI. In DNA, the CDR3 is TGTGCCAGCAGTGAAGTAGGACTAGCGGGAGGGTCCACCGGGGAGCTGTTTTTT. Protein sequence: CASSEVGLAGGSTGELFF.

This clone was found once. V is TRBV2 and J is TRBJ2-7; D may be TRBD1 (6 bases). Trimming took off 6 bases at V and 3 bases at J, with 18 bases between the two ends. In germline, CDR1 is SNHLY, CDR2 FYNNEI. The CDR3 spans 15 residues. The CDR3 nucleotides are TGTGCCAGCAGCGAGACAGGAATCCGTAGCTACGAGCAGTACTTC. Translated, it gives CASSETGIRSYEQYF.

This chain links TRBV3-1 (or the pseudogene TRBV3-2) with TRBJ1-6, with 11 bases that match TRBD1. There are 15 residues in the CDR3. Per the germline V gene, CDR1 is LGHDT and CDR2 is YNNKEL (reference sequence). The trim removed 3 bases at V and 7 bases at J, leaving 2 bases unmatched. DNA of the CDR3: TGTGCCAGCAGCCAGGGGACAGGGGGGAATTCACCCCTCCACTTT. Translated: CASSQGTGGNSPLHF.

The V and J genes are TRBV11-2 and TRBJ1-1; possibly TRBD1 for D (5 bases). Germline values: CDR1 SGHAT, CDR2 FQNNGV. The CDR3 has 16 residues. V was pared by 1 base and J by 6 bases, with 18 bases between. The CDR3 here is CASSLVGLQGRAEAFF. The CDR3 nucleotides are TGTGCCAGCAGCTTAGTGGGTCTGCAGGGTAGAGCTGAAGCTTTCTTT.

This clone was found once. V is TRBV27 and J is TRBJ1-2; D gene uncertain. The CDR3 sequence is 15 residues long. V lost 2 bases to trimming and J lost 0 bases, with 10 bases between them. Germline CDR1 and CDR2: MNHEY and SMNVEV (reference sequence). CDR3 sequence: CASSLNRLANYGYTF. The CDR3 DNA reads TGTGCCAGCAGTTTAAACAGACTAGCTAACTATGGCTACACCTTC.

This clone was observed a handful of times. The chain combines TRBV29-1 with TRBJ1-1, with a possible D match to TRBD1 (5 bases). The V end was cut by 5 bases, the J end by 1 base, with 8 bases between. The germline CDR1 and CDR2 sequences are SQVTM and ANQGSEA. The CDR3 loop spans 12 amino acids. Written as DNA, the CDR3 is TGCAGCGTTAGCAGGGAGAACACTGAAGCTTTCTTT. Amino acid sequence: CSVSRENTEAFF.

The CDR3 spells CASSLQGQETQYF. The CDR3 DNA reads as TGTGCCAGCAGCTTACAGGGTCAAGAGACCCAGTACTTC. This chain connects TRBV7-9 to TRBJ2-5; D might be TRBD1 (5 bases). Germline values: CDR1 SEHNR, CDR2 FQNEAQ (reference sequence). V shed 2 bases and J shed 2 bases, with 6 bases lying between them. This CDR3 region has 13 residues.

This chain links TRBV4-3 with TRBJ1-2; D is uncertain. The germline V gene encodes CDR1 LGHNA and CDR2 YSLEER. The CDR3 runs to 16 residues. Trimming removed 0 bases at V and 4 bases at J, with 15 bases between. This CDR3 reads CASSQDWQVTPYGYTF. The CDR3 DNA reads TGCGCCAGCAGCCAAGATTGGCAGGTGACCCCCTATGGCTACACCTTC.

The CDR3 DNA reads TGTGCCAGCAGCCCCCAGTTTGGAGATACGCAGTATTTT. It yields the protein CASSPQFGDTQYF. The V and J genes are TRBV11-3 and TRBJ2-3, with no clear D. This CDR3 comprises 13 residues. The V gene's germline CDR1 is SGHNT and CDR2 YENEEA. Deletions cut 5 bases from V and 5 bases from J, with 11 bases between.

The rearrangement joins TRBV3-1 (or the pseudogene TRBV3-2) to TRBJ2-5; D not resolved. Germline CDR1 and CDR2: LGHDT and YNNKEL (reference sequence). CDR3 length: 14 amino acids. V was clipped by 0 bases and J by 5 bases, with 10 bases between them. The CDR3 protein is CASSQDLLRETQYF. The DNA of the CDR3 is TGTGCCAGCAGCCAAGATCTCCTCCGGGAGACCCAGTACTTC.